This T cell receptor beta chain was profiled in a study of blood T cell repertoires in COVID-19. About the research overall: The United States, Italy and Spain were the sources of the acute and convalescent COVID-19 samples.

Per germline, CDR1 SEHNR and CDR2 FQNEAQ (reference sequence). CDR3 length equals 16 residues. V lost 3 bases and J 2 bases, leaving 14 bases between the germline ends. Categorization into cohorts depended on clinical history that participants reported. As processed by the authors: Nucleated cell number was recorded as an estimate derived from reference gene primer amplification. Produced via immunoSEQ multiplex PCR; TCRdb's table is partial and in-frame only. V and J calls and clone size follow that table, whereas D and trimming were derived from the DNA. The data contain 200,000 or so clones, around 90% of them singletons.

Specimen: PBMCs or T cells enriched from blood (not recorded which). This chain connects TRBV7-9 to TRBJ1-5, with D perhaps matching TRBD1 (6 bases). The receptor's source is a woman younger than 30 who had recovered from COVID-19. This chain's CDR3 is CASSFVGAKGNQPQHF. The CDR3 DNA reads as TGTGCCAGCAGCTTCGTGGGGGCCAAGGGCAATCAGCCCCAGCATTTT.